The following is a TCR beta chain sequence with its context. Which antigen it targets is not known. No base qualities exist here, and no much larger clone lies one base off it. Conventional CD4 T cells were sorted as cells that were CD4+CD127+. The healthy donors who provided the control samples were not related to the patients. A FACSAria flow cytometer was used to sort the Tconv and Treg cells intended for TCRbeta sequencing. The sorted cells went into 5-ml round-bottom polystyrene tubes, and the dry cell pellets were then frozen at -80 degrees C until sequencing. The CDR3, cysteine through phenylalanine, is 14 amino acids long. Solely the CDR3 DNA is kept, with 42 bases framed from the first base. According to the germline V gene, CDR1 reads SGDLS and CDR2 reads YYNGEE. Trimming at the junction amounts to 4 bases on V and 2 bases on J, and the germline ends lie 11 bases apart. This specimen comes from a study of B cell selection in AIRE deficiency (dated by TCRdb to the late 2010s). With respect to the entire study: Researchers compared the TCRbeta repertoires of sorted blood CD4+ conventional T cells and regulatory T cells from AIRE-deficient patients with the corresponding repertoires from healthy controls. The TCR-sequenced cohort comprised roughly five AIRE-deficient APECED patients and roughly five healthy control donors. Here is what the overall study found, with its caveats: Tconv and Treg cells from AIRE-deficient patients showed TCRBV gene usage, CDR3 length and TCR diversity similar to those of healthy donors. Roughly 30% of the Treg TCRbeta sequences shared among healthy donors were found in patient Tconv cells, which suggests that Treg-biased clones were diverted into the Tconv compartment. Shared Treg sequences had shorter CDR3s, which reflects a bias toward rearrangements containing few non-templated nucleotide insertions. Sequencing covered only TCRbeta chains, and more than 30% of shared healthy-donor Treg sequences were also present in healthy Tconv, possibly due to differing TCRalpha chains. Of fewer than 4,000 shared Treg TCRbeta sequences, roughly 29% were shared only among healthy donors and less than 10% only among patients, suggesting less efficient Treg selection without AIRE.

The immunoSEQ platform was used to sequence the TCRbeta chains. From the authors' description of their analysis: Pooled conventional T cell repertoires yielded 1x10^5 or so distinct in-frame TCRbeta sequences from patients and around 140,000 from healthy donors. Treg TCRbeta sequences found in two or more individuals were defined as public, and these public Treg TCRbeta sequences were then searched for in Tconv repertoires. Differences between groups were assessed using Mann-Whitney U tests with Bonferroni-Dunn correction in GraphPad Prism 7.03. In TCRdb, the immuneACCESS table is reduced to in-frame sequences with V and J assigned. These tables do not hold every clone; where another copy was compared, an unresolved V gene accounts for under half, and the others remain unexplained. V, J and clone size were drawn from that table, and D and trimming were deduced from the DNA. Within this sample are more than 25,000 clones, with just under 97% of them counted one time only. The top ten clones comprise roughly 0.25% of the sample.

The receptor chain draws on TRBV9 and TRBJ2-3, with the D segment identity uncertain. The TCR sequence derives from a human donor in good health. Sequenced sample: CD4+CD127+ conventional T cells sorted from PBMCs. The CDR3 here reads CASSPLIDTDTQYF. At the DNA level, the sequence is TGTGCCAGCAGCCCCTTGATAGACACAGATACGCAGTATTTT. The CDR3, completed at both ends by the reference TRBV9 and TRBJ2-3 genes, gives the full variable domain DSGVTQTPKHLITATGQRVTLRCSPRSGDLSVYWYQQSLDQGLQFLIQYYNGEERAKGNILERFSAQQFPDLHSELNLSSLELGDSALYFCASSPLIDTDTQYFGPGTRLTVL.